This T cell receptor beta chain was captured in a study of T cells in Graves' hyperthyroidism and ophthalmopathy. CDR1 is SGHVS and CDR2 is FQNEAQ in the germline V gene. The CDR3 consists of 13 residues. After removal of 7 bases from V and 1 base from J, the junction contained 3 bases not matched to a gene. Template material for amplifying TCR beta CDR3 regions consisted of RNA transcripts. HTBI primers were the set used in a first-round RT-PCR of the TCR CDR3. From the multiplex PCR reads, TCRdb called clonotypes with MiXCR, one entry per CDR3 protein. The data hold 500,000 to 700,000 distinct CDR3 sequences, with 16% observed a single time. An approximately 10 ml volume of fresh peripheral blood provided the PBMCs.

The sequenced sample consisted of blood. This TCR derives from a woman aged 18-35 years with Graves' hyperthyroidism. The rearrangement uses TRBV7-8 and TRBJ2-5; 7 bases map to TRBD1. The CDR3 nucleotides are TGTGCCAGCATGGACAGGAGCCAAGAGACCCAGTACTTC. This gives the protein CASMDRSQETQYF.